These T cell receptor beta chains were read from a single sample in a study of blood T cell repertoires in COVID-19. Here immunoSEQ multiplex PCR was the method, and the copy in TCRdb shows in-frame clones only, minus some. Here the sample spans around 170,000 clones, 83% being singletons. Sequenced: peripheral blood. Every receptor here comes from a human donor in a cohort sampled during active COVID-19. CDR3s include the opening cysteine and the closing phenylalanine or tryptophan. The order of the fields is clone size, J gene, D gene, CDR3 length, V gene, CDR3 protein, CDR3 DNA. D genes are given only for firm matches. Clone size, where shown, is once, few, many, or a class for clones that have expanded.

size: -
J: TRBJ1-2
D: -
length: 14
V: TRBV10-3
CDR3: CAISESTDSGGYTF
DNA: TGTGCCATCAGTGAGTCGACAGACTCCGGGGGCTACACCTTC

size: -
J: TRBJ2-3
D: TRBD1
length: 15
V: TRBV12-5
CDR3: CASGTRGHVTDTQYF
DNA: TGTGCTAGTGGGACGAGGGGGCATGTCACAGATACGCAGTATTTT

size: -
J: TRBJ1-2
D: TRBD1
length: 15
V: TRBV7-9
CDR3: CASSHRRDRNKGYTF
DNA: TGTGCCAGCAGCCATAGGAGGGACAGGAATAAGGGCTACACCTTC

size: -
J: TRBJ2-7
D: TRBD1
length: 12
V: TRBV28
CDR3: CASRLVQGAQHF
DNA: TGTGCCAGCAGGCTCGTCCAGGGGGCGCAGCACTTC

size: -
J: TRBJ1-6
D: TRBD1
length: 13
V: TRBV12-3/TRBV12-4
CDR3: CASRGTANSPLHF
DNA: TGTGCCAGCAGAGGGACAGCCAATTCACCCCTCCACTTT

size: -
J: TRBJ1-3
D: -
length: 16
V: TRBV3-1/TRBV3-2
CDR3: CASSPRRWGLSYTIYF
DNA: TGTGCCAGCAGCCCCCGCCGGTGGGGGCTTTCGTACACCATATATTTT

size: -
J: TRBJ2-7
D: -
length: 13
V: TRBV6-5
CDR3: CASSLMGGYEQYF
DNA: TGTGCCAGCAGCCTGATGGGGGGCTACGAGCAGTACTTC

size: -
J: TRBJ2-7
D: TRBD1
length: 14
V: TRBV7-2
CDR3: CASSTGQRLHEQYF
DNA: TGTGCCAGCAGCACGGGACAGCGCTTACACGAGCAGTACTTC

size: -
J: TRBJ1-5
D: -
length: 15
V: TRBV7-8
CDR3: CASSPRQGWNQPQHF
DNA: TGTGCCAGCAGCCCCCGGCAGGGGTGGAATCAGCCCCAGCATTTT

size: -
J: TRBJ1-1
D: -
length: 11
V: TRBV20-1
CDR3: CSARQVTEAFF
DNA: TGCAGTGCTCGACAGGTTACTGAAGCTTTCTTT

size: -
J: TRBJ2-6
D: -
length: 16
V: TRBV23-1
CDR3: CASSLGGGTGANVLTF
DNA: TGCGCCAGCTCCCTGGGTGGGGGGACTGGGGCCAACGTCCTGACTTTC

size: few
J: TRBJ1-6
D: -
length: 14
V: TRBV4-2
CDR3: CASSQDRDNSPLHF
DNA: TGTGCCAGCAGCCAAGATCGGGATAATTCACCCCTCCACTTT

size: -
J: TRBJ2-7
D: TRBD2
length: 15
V: TRBV7-3
CDR3: CASSPGLAGAYEQYF
DNA: TGTGCCAGCAGCCCCGGACTAGCGGGAGCCTACGAGCAGTACTTC

size: -
J: TRBJ2-7
D: TRBD1
length: 15
V: TRBV6-5
CDR3: CASRDPGQGPYEQYF
DNA: TGTGCCAGCAGAGACCCGGGACAGGGGCCCTACGAGCAGTACTTC

size: -
J: TRBJ2-3
D: TRBD2
length: 17
V: TRBV10-3
CDR3: CAISELTRLAGEDTQYF
DNA: TGTGCCATCAGTGAGTTGACCAGACTAGCGGGGGAAGATACGCAGTATTTT

size: -
J: TRBJ2-2
D: -
length: 17
V: TRBV4-2
CDR3: CASSQDQGSKHTGELFF
DNA: TGTGCCAGCAGCCAAGATCAGGGTAGCAAGCACACCGGGGAGCTGTTTTTT

size: few
J: TRBJ2-7
D: -
length: 14
V: TRBV7-8
CDR3: CASPIIARIYEQYF
DNA: TGTGCCAGCCCTATAATCGCGAGGATCTACGAGCAGTACTTC

size: -
J: TRBJ2-3
D: -
length: 16
V: TRBV5-1
CDR3: CASSPGRGRGTDTQYF
DNA: TGCGCCAGCAGCCCCGGCCGAGGCAGGGGCACAGATACGCAGTATTTT

size: -
J: TRBJ1-5
D: -
length: 12
V: TRBV30
CDR3: CAWSDRDQPQHF
DNA: TGTGCCTGGAGTGACAGGGATCAGCCCCAGCATTTT

size: -
J: TRBJ2-7
D: TRBD2
length: 16
V: TRBV4-3
CDR3: CASSQDTASGNNEQYF
DNA: TGCGCCAGCAGCCAAGACACGGCTAGCGGGAACAACGAGCAGTACTTC

size: -
J: TRBJ1-5
D: -
length: 14
V: TRBV5-5
CDR3: CASSRQYSNQPQHF
DNA: TGTGCCAGCAGTCGACAGTATAGCAATCAGCCCCAGCATTTT

size: -
J: TRBJ2-7
D: TRBD1
length: 15
V: TRBV28
CDR3: CASSSPGQSSYEQYF
DNA: TGTGCCAGCAGTTCACCGGGACAGAGCTCCTACGAGCAGTACTTC

size: -
J: TRBJ2-7
D: -
length: 14
V: TRBV25-1
CDR3: CASSEGQRSYEQYF
DNA: TGTGCCAGCAGTGAAGGACAAAGGTCCTACGAGCAGTACTTC

size: -
J: TRBJ1-1
D: -
length: 15
V: TRBV19
CDR3: CASSTRDKGNTEAFF
DNA: TGTGCCAGTAGTACCCGGGACAAGGGGAACACTGAAGCTTTCTTT

size: -
J: TRBJ2-2
D: TRBD2
length: 17
V: TRBV18
CDR3: CASSPLGLAGGTGELFF
DNA: TGTGCCAGCTCACCACTTGGACTAGCGGGAGGAACCGGGGAGCTGTTTTTT

size: -
J: TRBJ2-5
D: -
length: 14
V: TRBV5-5
CDR3: CASGLGTNQETQYF
DNA: TGTGCCAGCGGCTTGGGTACTAACCAAGAGACCCAGTACTTC

size: once
J: TRBJ2-5
D: -
length: 16
V: TRBV19
CDR3: CASSIRGFRGKETQYF
DNA: TGTGCCAGTAGTATTAGAGGATTTCGCGGGAAAGAGACCCAGTACTTC

size: -
J: TRBJ2-5
D: TRBD2
length: 15
V: TRBV7-2
CDR3: CASSLPRGLAATQYF
DNA: TGTGCCAGCAGCTTACCTCGGGGACTAGCGGCAACCCAGTACTTC

size: -
J: TRBJ2-2
D: TRBD1
length: 18
V: TRBV6-1
CDR3: CASSAVPGQGLDTGELFF
DNA: TGTGCCAGCAGTGCTGTCCCGGGACAGGGGTTGGACACCGGGGAGCTGTTTTTT

size: -
J: TRBJ2-7
D: -
length: 14
V: TRBV18
CDR3: CASSPGTATYEQYF
DNA: TGTGCCAGCTCACCAGGGACTGCAACCTACGAGCAGTACTTC

size: -
J: TRBJ2-7
D: -
length: 17
V: TRBV6-2/TRBV6-3
CDR3: CASSYSIVAPAVYEQYF
DNA: TGTGCCAGCAGTTACTCGATTGTAGCTCCGGCCGTCTACGAGCAGTACTTC

size: -
J: TRBJ1-2
D: TRBD1
length: 15
V: TRBV6-2/TRBV6-3
CDR3: CASSTGGTANYGYTF
DNA: TGTGCCAGCAGTACCGGCGGGACAGCAAACTATGGCTACACCTTC

size: few
J: TRBJ1-1
D: -
length: 13
V: TRBV2
CDR3: CASSIQGDTEAFF
DNA: TGTGCCAGCAGTATACAGGGAGACACTGAAGCTTTCTTT

size: -
J: TRBJ2-1
D: -
length: 12
V: TRBV7-3
CDR3: CASSFAGKEQFF
DNA: TGTGCCAGCAGCTTTGCCGGGAAAGAGCAGTTCTTC

size: -
J: TRBJ2-2
D: -
length: 13
V: TRBV6-4
CDR3: CASSDLQTGELFF
DNA: TGTGCCAGCAGTGACTTACAGACCGGGGAGCTGTTTTTT

size: -
J: TRBJ2-7
D: TRBD2
length: 13
V: TRBV11-3
CDR3: CASSTSGLEEQYF
DNA: TGTGCCAGCAGCACCTCAGGACTAGAGGAGCAGTACTTC

size: -
J: TRBJ2-7
D: -
length: 12
V: TRBV5-8
CDR3: CASSQGWDEQYF
DNA: TGTGCCAGCAGCCAGGGGTGGGACGAGCAGTACTTC

size: few
J: TRBJ1-5
D: TRBD1
length: 16
V: TRBV7-2
CDR3: CASSRWTGDSNQPQHF
DNA: TGTGCCAGCAGCAGATGGACAGGCGATAGCAATCAGCCCCAGCATTTT

size: -
J: TRBJ1-2
D: -
length: 14
V: TRBV5-4
CDR3: CASSSGTGIYGYTF
DNA: TGTGCCAGCAGCTCTGGTACGGGTATTTATGGCTACACCTTC

size: -
J: TRBJ2-1
D: TRBD1
length: 15
V: TRBV2
CDR3: CASSGDRSSYNEQFF
DNA: TGTGCCAGCAGTGGGGACAGAAGCTCCTACAATGAGCAGTTCTTC

size: -
J: TRBJ1-2
D: TRBD1
length: 14
V: TRBV28
CDR3: CASSFGQGAVGYTF
DNA: TGTGCCAGCAGTTTCGGACAGGGGGCGGTTGGCTACACCTTC

size: -
J: TRBJ1-5
D: -
length: 14
V: TRBV6-5
CDR3: CASSYRGGGQPQHF
DNA: TGTGCCAGCAGTTACAGGGGAGGGGGACAGCCCCAGCATTTT

size: -
J: TRBJ1-2
D: -
length: 12
V: TRBV10-3
CDR3: CAISESREGYTF
DNA: TGTGCCATCAGTGAGTCGAGGGAGGGCTACACCTTC

size: -
J: TRBJ1-5
D: -
length: 13
V: TRBV18
CDR3: CASSPQANQPQHF
DNA: TGTGCCAGCTCACCACAAGCGAACCAGCCCCAGCATTTT

size: -
J: TRBJ1-4
D: -
length: 14
V: TRBV6-6
CDR3: CASSYEAKGEKLFF
DNA: TGTGCCAGCAGTTACGAGGCTAAGGGGGAAAAACTGTTTTTT

size: -
J: TRBJ1-2
D: -
length: 12
V: TRBV27
CDR3: CASRSRRDGYTF
DNA: TGTGCAAGCCGCAGCAGGCGAGATGGCTACACCTTC

size: -
J: TRBJ2-3
D: -
length: 14
V: TRBV24-1
CDR3: CATSEPTSTDTQYF
DNA: TGTGCCACCAGTGAGCCGACTAGCACAGATACGCAGTATTTT

size: -
J: TRBJ2-1
D: TRBD2
length: 15
V: TRBV19
CDR3: CASSMGSGTYNEQFF
DNA: TGTGCCAGTAGTATGGGTAGCGGGACCTACAATGAGCAGTTCTTC

size: -
J: TRBJ2-7
D: -
length: 12
V: TRBV23-1
CDR3: CASREGACEQYF
DNA: TGCGCCAGCAGGGAGGGGGCGTGCGAGCAGTACTTC

size: few
J: TRBJ2-3
D: -
length: 14
V: TRBV11-1
CDR3: CASSLSRVKDTQYF
DNA: TGTGCCAGCAGCTTAAGCAGGGTTAAAGATACGCAGTATTTT

size: -
J: TRBJ1-1
D: -
length: 13
V: TRBV24-1
CDR3: CATSDPGAPEAFF
DNA: TGTGCCACCAGTGACCCAGGGGCACCCGAAGCTTTCTTT

size: -
J: TRBJ2-7
D: -
length: 15
V: TRBV11-2
CDR3: CASSSAAGRRYEQYF
DNA: TGTGCCAGCAGCTCGGCGGCGGGACGGCGATACGAGCAGTACTTC

size: -
J: TRBJ2-2
D: TRBD1
length: 16
V: TRBV19
CDR3: CASSTRTGRNTGELFF
DNA: TGTGCCAGTAGTACCCGGACAGGGAGGAACACCGGGGAGCTGTTTTTT